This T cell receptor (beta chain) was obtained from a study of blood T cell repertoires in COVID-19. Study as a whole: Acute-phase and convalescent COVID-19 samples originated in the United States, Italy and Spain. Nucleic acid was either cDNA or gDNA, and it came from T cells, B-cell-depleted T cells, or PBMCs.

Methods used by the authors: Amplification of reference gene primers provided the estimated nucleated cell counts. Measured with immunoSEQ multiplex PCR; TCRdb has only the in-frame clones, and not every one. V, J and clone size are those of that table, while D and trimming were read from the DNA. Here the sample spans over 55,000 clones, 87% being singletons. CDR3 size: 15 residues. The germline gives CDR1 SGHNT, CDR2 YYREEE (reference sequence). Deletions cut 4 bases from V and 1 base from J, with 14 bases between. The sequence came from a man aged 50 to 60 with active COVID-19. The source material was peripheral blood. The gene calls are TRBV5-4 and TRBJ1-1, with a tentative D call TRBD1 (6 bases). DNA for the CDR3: TGTGCCAGCAGCAAAACCGGGGGGCCGAACACTGAAGCTTTCTTT. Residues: CASSKTGGPNTEAFF.